The source of this T cell receptor beta chain is a study of cytomegalovirus exposure and HLA in healthy donors. The study's findings and limits: Reports state that TCR beta sequences accurately predicted most subjects' HLA-A and HLA-B alleles.

A remark on this clone: Its antigen remains unidentified.

CDR1 and CDR2 (germline): DFQATT, SNEGSKA (reference sequence). The CDR3 consists of 9 residues. PCR involved 60 Vbeta and 13 Jbeta primers. Clones were sequenced by immunoSEQ multiplex PCR, and TCRdb holds only the in-frame ones, with some missing. The table includes roughly 250,000 clones, 80% detected once. The TCR comes from a girl aged 2 to 10 in good health and CMV-seronegative. Sequencing was done on a sample of PBMCs. The chain carries TRBV20-1 and TRBJ2-5; no definite D call. The CDR3 spells CSPPGTQYF. Here the CDR3 DNA reads TGCAGCCCCCCCGGGACCCAGTACTTC.